This T cell receptor beta chain stems from a study of T cell changes during pregnancy in multiple sclerosis. Some clones are missing from TCRdb's copy, which holds only in-frame ones; the method was immunoSEQ multiplex PCR. The data contain 60,000 to 85,000 clones, about 90% of them singletons. Trimming removed 1 base at V and 3 bases at J, with 11 bases between. This CDR3 is 15 amino acids long. CDR1 and CDR2 (germline): KGHSH, LQKENI. The chain employs TRBV18 and TRBJ2-3; TRBD1 is a possible D gene (5 bases). The clonotype originates from a female donor in good health, enrolled as a control in a pregnancy study. The source was peripheral blood, collected in the second trimester of pregnancy. The CDR3 here is CASSPQGIGTDTQYF. DNA for the CDR3: TGTGCCAGCTCACCACAGGGGATCGGGACAGATACGCAGTATTTT.